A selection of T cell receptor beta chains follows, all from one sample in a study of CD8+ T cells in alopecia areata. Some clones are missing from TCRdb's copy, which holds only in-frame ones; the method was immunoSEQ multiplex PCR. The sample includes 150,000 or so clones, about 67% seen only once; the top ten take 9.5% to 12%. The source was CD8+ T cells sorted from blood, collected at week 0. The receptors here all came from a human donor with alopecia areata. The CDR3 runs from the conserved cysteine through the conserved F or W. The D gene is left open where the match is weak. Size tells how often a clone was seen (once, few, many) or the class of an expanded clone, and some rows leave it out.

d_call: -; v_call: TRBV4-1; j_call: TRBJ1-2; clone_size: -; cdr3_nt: TGCGCCAGCAGCCAAGAAGTTGAGTACAGCGGCTACACCTTC; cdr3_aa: CASSQEVEYSGYTF
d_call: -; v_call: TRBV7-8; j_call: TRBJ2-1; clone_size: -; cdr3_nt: TGTGCCAGCAGCTTACGCCGAGACTACAATGAGCAGTTCTTC; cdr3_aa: CASSLRRDYNEQFF
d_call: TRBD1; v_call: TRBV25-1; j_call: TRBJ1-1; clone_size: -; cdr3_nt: TGTGCCAGCAGCCAGGGGGGAGTCACTGAAGCTTTCTTT; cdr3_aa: CASSQGGVTEAFF
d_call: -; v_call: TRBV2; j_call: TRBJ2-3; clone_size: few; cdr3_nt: TGTGCCAGCGCGTCCTGGAGCGTCGATACGCAGTATTTT; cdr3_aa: CASASWSVDTQYF
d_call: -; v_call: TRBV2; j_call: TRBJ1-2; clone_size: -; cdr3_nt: TGTGCCAGCAGGCAACAGGCCCCGGCTCTCTATGGCTACACCTTC; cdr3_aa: CASRQQAPALYGYTF
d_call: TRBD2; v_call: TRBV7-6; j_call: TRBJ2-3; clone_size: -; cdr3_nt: TGTGCCAGCAGCTTATGGCTAGCGGGGCGCACAGATACGCAGTATTTT; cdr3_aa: CASSLWLAGRTDTQYF
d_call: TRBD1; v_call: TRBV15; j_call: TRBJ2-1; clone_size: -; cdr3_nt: TGTGCCACCAGCAGAGCCACAGGGGTCGTCTGGAATGAGCAGTTCTTC; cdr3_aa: CATSRATGVVWNEQFF
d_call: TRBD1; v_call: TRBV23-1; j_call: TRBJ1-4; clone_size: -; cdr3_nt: TGCGCCAGCAGTTCACAGGGGGCGCGGGAAAAACTGTTTTTT; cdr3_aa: CASSSQGAREKLFF
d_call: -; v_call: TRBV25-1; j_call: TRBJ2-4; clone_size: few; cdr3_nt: TGTGCCAGCAGTTGCATCAGCCGGGGACTAGCCAAAAACATTCAGTACTTC; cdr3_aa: CASSCISRGLAKNIQYF
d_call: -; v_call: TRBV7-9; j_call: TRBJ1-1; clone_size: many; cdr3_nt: TGTGCCAGCAGTTGGGAACTCCGGGCCACTGAAGCTTTCTTT; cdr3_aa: CASSWELRATEAFF
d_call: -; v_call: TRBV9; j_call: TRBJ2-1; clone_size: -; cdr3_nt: TGTGCCAGCAGCGTAGGCCTAGCGATTGCGGATGAGCAGTTCTTC; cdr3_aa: CASSVGLAIADEQFF
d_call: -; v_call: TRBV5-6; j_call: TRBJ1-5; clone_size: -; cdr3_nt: TGTGCCAGCAGCTTTGGACGGAGCAATCAGCCCCAGCATTTT; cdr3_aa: CASSFGRSNQPQHF
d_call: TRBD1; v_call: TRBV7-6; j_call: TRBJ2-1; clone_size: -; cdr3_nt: TGTGCCAGCAGCTATCGACAGGGCGGCAATGAGCAGTTCTTC; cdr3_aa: CASSYRQGGNEQFF
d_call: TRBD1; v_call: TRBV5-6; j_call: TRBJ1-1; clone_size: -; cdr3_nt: TGTGCCAGCAGCGACGACCGGGACAGCAAGAACACTGAAGCTTTCTTT; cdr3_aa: CASSDDRDSKNTEAFF
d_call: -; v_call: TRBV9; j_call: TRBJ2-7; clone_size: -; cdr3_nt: TGTGCCAGCAGCGTAGGGGACATGAGGTCCTACGAGCAGTACTTC; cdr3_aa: CASSVGDMRSYEQYF
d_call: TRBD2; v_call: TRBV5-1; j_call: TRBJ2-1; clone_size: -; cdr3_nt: TGCGCCAGCAGCTTTAGCGGGGGGGCGAATGAGCAGTTCTTC; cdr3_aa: CASSFSGGANEQFF
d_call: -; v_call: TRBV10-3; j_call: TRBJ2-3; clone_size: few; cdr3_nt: TGTGCCAGCATGAGTAGAGATACGCAGTATTTT; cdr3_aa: CASMSRDTQYF
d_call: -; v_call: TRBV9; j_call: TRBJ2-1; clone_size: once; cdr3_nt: TGTGCCAGCAGCCCCTACAATGAGCAGTTCTTC; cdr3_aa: CASSPYNEQFF